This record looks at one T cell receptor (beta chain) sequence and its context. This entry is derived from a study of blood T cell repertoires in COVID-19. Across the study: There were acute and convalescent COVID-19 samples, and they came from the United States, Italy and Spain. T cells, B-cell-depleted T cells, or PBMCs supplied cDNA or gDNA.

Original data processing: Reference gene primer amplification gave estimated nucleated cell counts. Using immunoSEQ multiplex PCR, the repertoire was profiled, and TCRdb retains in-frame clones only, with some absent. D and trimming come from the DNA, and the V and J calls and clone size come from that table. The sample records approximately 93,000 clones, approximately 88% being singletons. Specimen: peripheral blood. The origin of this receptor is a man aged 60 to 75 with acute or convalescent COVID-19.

DNA of the CDR3: TGTGCCATCCCAACTCGGAGGCCCCTCTCCTACGAGCAGTACTTC. It yields the protein CAIPTRRPLSYEQYF. V gene TRBV6-5 combines with J gene TRBJ2-7; perhaps TRBD2 as D (5 bases). CDR1 and CDR2 (germline): MNHEY, SVGAGI. The length of the CDR3 is 15 residues. V shed 10 bases and J shed 0 bases, with 19 bases lying between them.